The clone carrying this T cell receptor (beta chain) came up many times. Its specificity is unknown. Its ends do not fully match the called genes, so a read error is possible. Combining iRepertoire HTBI primers with Arm-PCR of CDR3 regions, the authors built TCR beta libraries. TCRdb called the multiplex PCR reads again in MiXCR, with one record for every CDR3 protein. The data contain hundreds of thousands of distinct CDR3 sequences, about 20% of them seen just once; the ten biggest clones take up 29%. Time point indicated: persistent/refractory GD, antithyroid drugs over 5 years with positive TRAb. Preparation of the TCR library used RNA extracted from PBMCs. This record belongs to a study of regulatory T cells in long-lasting Graves disease. Findings and caveats of the study: Tissue studied was limited to peripheral blood, excluding thyroid tissue.

Specimen: peripheral blood mononuclear cells (PBMCs), collected when the disease was refractory, from a patient treated with antithyroid drugs. The TCR was taken from a female donor with Graves disease.

The CDR3: CASSLEAGESPLHF. The CDR3 coding sequence is TGTGCCAGCAGCCTAGAAGCTGGCGAGTCACCCCTCCACTTT. The chain joins TRBV11-2 to TRBJ1-6; D not certain. CDR1 and CDR2 from the germline V gene are SGHAT and FQNNGV. CDR3 length equals 14 residues. The full variable domain, completed using reference TRBV11-2 and TRBJ1-6, is EAGVAQSPRYKIIEKRQSVAFWCNPISGHATLYWYQQILGQGPKLLIQFQNNGVVDDSQLPKDRFSAERLKGVDSTLKIQPAKLEDSAVYLCASSLEAGESPLHFGNGTRLTVT.